The 2 T cell receptor beta chains listed next were all sequenced from one sample in a study of blood T cell repertoires in COVID-19. Clones were read by immunoSEQ multiplex PCR, and TCRdb kept only the in-frame ones, dropping some. The table has some 150,000 clones, approximately 84% seen once. Specimen: peripheral blood. These receptors originate from a human donor in a cohort sampled during active COVID-19.

There are a few counts of this clone. The DNA for the CDR3 is TGCAGCGTTGGACAGGGAGGTCAGCCCCAGCATTTT. Its protein is CSVGQGGQPQHF. The chain recombines TRBV29-1 with TRBJ1-5; 7 bases are a match to TRBD1. The CDR3 is 12 amino acids. CDR1 SQVTM and CDR2 ANQGSEA come from the germline V gene. V was pared by 4 bases and J by 6 bases, with 3 bases of the junction left unmatched.

This chain connects TRBV25-1 to TRBJ1-2, with TRBD1 matching over 7 bases. Germline V gives CDR1 MGHDK, CDR2 SYGVNS. CDR3 size: 16 residues. With V trimmed by 11 bases and J by 4 bases, 19 bases remained unmatched. The CDR3 loop reads CAAGGKTGAQSYGYTF. The CDR3 DNA sequence: TGTGCCGCAGGGGGGAAGACAGGCGCCCAATCCTATGGCTACACCTTC.